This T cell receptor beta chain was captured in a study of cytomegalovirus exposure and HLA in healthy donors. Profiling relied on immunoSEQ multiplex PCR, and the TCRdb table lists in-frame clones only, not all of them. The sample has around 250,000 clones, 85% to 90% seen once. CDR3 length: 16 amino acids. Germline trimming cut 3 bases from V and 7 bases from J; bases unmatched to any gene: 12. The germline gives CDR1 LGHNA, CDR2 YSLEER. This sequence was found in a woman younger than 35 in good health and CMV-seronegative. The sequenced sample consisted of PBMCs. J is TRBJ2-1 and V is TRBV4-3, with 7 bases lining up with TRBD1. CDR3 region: CASSQRGTALVNEQFF. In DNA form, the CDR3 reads TGCGCCAGCAGCCAGCGAGGGACAGCGCTAGTAAATGAGCAGTTCTTC.